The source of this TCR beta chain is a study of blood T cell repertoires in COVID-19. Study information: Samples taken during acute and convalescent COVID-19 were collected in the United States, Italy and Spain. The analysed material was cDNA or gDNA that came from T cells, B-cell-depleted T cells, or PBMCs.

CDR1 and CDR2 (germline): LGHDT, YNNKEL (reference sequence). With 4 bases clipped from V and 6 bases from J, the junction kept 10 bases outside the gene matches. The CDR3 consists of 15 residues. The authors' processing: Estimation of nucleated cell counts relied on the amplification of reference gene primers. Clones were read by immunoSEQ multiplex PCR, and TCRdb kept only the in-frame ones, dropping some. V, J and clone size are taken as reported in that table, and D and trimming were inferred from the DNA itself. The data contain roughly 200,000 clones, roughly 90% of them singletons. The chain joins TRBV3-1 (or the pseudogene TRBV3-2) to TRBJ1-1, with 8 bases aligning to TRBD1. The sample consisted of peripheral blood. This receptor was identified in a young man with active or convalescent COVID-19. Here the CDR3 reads CASSLRTGSNPEAFF. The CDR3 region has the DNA TGTGCCAGCAGCCTTCGGACAGGGTCTAACCCTGAAGCTTTCTTT.